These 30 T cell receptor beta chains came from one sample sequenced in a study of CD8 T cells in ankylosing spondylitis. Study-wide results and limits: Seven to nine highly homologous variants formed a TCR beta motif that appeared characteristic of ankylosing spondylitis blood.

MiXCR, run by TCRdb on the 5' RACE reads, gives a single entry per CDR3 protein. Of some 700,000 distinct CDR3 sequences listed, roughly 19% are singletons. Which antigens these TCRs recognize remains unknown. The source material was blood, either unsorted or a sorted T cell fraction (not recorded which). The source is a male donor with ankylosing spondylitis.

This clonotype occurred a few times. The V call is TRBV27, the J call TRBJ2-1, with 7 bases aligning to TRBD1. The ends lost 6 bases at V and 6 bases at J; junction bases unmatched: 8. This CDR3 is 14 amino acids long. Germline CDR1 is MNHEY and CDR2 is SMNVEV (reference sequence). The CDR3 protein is CASSSGTESNEQFF. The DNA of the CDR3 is TGTGCCAGCAGCTCCGGGACAGAAAGCAATGAGCAGTTCTTC.

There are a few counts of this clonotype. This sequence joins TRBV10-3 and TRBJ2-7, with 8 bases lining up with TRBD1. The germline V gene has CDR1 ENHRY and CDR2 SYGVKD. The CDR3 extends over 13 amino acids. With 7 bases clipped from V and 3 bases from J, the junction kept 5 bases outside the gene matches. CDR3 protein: CAINGQGVYEQYF. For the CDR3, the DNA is TGTGCCATCAACGGACAGGGTGTCTACGAGCAGTACTTC.

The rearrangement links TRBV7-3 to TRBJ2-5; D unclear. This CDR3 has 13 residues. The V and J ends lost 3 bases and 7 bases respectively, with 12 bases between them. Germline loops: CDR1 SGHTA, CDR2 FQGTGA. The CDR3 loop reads CASSFPLERTQYF. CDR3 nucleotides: TGTGCCAGCAGCTTCCCCCTGGAGAGGACCCAGTACTTC.

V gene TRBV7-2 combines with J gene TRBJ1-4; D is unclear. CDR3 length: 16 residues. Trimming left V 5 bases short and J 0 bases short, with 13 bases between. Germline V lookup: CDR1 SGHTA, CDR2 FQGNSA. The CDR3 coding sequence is TGTGCCAGCAGCCCCACTCGGGCCACAACTAATGAAAAACTGTTTTTT. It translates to CASSPTRATTNEKLFF.

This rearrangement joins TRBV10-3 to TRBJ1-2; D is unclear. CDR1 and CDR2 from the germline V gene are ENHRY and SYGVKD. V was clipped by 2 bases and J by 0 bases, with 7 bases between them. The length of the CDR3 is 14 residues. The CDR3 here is CAISERLANYGYTF. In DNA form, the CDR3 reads TGTGCCATCAGTGAGAGGCTAGCTAACTATGGCTACACCTTC.

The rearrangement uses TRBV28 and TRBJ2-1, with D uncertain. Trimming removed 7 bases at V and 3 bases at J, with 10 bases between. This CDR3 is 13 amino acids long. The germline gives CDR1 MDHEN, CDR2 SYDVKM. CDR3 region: CASTTIYYNEQFF. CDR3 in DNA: TGTGCCAGCACCACCATTTACTACAATGAGCAGTTCTTC.

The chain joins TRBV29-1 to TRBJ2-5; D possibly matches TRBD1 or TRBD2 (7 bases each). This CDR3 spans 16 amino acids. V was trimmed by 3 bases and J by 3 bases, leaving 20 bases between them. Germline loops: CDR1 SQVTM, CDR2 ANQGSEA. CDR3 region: CSVDQGGLRSEETQYF. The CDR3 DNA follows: TGCAGCGTTGATCAGGGGGGGCTCCGGTCGGAAGAGACCCAGTACTTC.

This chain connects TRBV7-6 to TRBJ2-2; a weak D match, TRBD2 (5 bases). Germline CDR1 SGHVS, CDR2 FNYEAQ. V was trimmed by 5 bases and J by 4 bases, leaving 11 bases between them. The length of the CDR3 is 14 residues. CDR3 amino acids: CASSTSGPTGELFF. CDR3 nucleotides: TGTGCCAGCAGCACAAGCGGACCCACCGGGGAGCTGTTTTTT.

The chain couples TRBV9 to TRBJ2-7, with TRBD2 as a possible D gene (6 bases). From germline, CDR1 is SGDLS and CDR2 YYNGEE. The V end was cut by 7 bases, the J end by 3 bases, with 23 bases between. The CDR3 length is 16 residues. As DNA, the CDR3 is TGTGCCAGCGGGGGTGTCGCACCAGGAGGGGTCTACGAGCAGTACTTC. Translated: CASGGVAPGGVYEQYF.

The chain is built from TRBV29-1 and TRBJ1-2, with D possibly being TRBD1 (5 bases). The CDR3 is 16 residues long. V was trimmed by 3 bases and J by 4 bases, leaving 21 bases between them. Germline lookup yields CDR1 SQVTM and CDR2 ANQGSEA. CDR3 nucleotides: TGCAGCGTTGATTGGGGGAAAGGGTATCATGGCTATGGCTACACCTTC. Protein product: CSVDWGKGYHGYGYTF.

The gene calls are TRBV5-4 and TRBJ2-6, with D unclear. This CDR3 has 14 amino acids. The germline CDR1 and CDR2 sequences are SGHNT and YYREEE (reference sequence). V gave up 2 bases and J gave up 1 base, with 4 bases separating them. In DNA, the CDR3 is TGTGCCAGCAGCTTTGTGTCTGGGGCCAACGTCCTGACTTTC. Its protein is CASSFVSGANVLTF.

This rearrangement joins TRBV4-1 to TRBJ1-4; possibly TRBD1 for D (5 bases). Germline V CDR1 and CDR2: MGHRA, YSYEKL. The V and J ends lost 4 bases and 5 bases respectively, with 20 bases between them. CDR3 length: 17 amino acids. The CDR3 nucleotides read TGCGCCAGCAGCCGCCAGCTCAGACAGAACAAAAATGAAAAACTGTTTTTT. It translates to CASSRQLRQNKNEKLFF.

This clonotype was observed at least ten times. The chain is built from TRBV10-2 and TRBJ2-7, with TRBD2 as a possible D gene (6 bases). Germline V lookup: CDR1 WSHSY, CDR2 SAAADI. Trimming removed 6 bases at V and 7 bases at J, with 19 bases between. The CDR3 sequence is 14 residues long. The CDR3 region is CASRDIGAAGEQYF. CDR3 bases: TGCGCCAGCAGAGATATAGGGGCGGCGGGGGAGCAGTACTTC.

The CDR3 loop is CASSPPGTGFNEQFF. The CDR3 region has the DNA TGTGCCAGCAGCCCCCCCGGGACAGGGTTCAATGAGCAGTTCTTC. The chain uses TRBV7-9 and TRBJ2-1, with 9 positions matching TRBD1. The V segment lost 5 bases and the J segment 6 bases; nucleotides outside the gene matches: 8. The germline V gene encodes CDR1 SEHNR and CDR2 FQNEAQ (reference sequence). CDR3 length: 15 residues.

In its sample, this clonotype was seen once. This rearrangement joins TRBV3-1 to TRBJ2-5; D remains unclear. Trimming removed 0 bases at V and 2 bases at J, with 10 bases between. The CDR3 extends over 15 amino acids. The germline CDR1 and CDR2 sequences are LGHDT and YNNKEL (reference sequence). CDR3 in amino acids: CASSQDLRRQETQYF. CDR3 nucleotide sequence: TGTGCCAGCAGCCAAGATCTTCGGCGTCAAGAGACCCAGTACTTC.

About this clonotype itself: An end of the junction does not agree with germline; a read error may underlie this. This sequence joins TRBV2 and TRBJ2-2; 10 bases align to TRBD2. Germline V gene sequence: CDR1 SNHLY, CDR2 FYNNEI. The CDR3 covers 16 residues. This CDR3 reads CASREGLAVTTGELFF. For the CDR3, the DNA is TGTGCCAGCAGAGAAGGACTAGCGGTAACGACCGGGGAGCTGTTTTTT.

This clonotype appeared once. This chain's CDR3 is CASSPSVQGLSAMKQFF. CDR3 coding DNA: TGTGCCAGCTCACCGTCCGTACAGGGCTTATCAGCAATGAAGCAGTTCTTC. J is TRBJ2-1 and V is TRBV18; perhaps TRBD1 as D (6 bases). The germline V and J ends were trimmed by 3 bases and 11 bases, with 26 bases remaining between them. The germline V gene encodes CDR1 KGHSH and CDR2 LQKENI. This CDR3 has 17 residues.

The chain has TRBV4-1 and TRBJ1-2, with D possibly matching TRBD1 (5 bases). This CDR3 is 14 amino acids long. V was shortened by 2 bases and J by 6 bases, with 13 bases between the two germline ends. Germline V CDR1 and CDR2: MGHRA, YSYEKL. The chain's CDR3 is CASSQQGHGDGYTF. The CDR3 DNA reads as TGCGCCAGCAGCCAACAGGGCCACGGTGATGGCTACACCTTC.

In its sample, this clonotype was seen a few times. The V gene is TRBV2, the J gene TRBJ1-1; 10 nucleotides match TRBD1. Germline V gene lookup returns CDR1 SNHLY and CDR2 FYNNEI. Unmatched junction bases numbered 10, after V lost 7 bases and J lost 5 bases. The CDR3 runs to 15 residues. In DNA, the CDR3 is TGTGCCAGCACCGACAAGACAGGGGGCAGAACTGAAGCTTTCTTT. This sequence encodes CASTDKTGGRTEAFF.

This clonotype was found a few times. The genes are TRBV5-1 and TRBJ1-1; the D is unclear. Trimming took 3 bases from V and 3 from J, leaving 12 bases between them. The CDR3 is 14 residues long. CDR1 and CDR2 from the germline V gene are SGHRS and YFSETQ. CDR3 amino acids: CASSWTPYDTEAFF. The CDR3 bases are TGCGCCAGCAGCTGGACCCCATACGACACTGAAGCTTTCTTT.

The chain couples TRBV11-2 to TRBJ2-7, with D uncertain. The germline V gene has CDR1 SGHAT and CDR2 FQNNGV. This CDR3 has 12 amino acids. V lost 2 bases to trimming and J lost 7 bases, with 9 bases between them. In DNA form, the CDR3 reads TGTGCCAGCAGCTTATTTGATAGTGAGCAGTACTTC. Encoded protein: CASSLFDSEQYF.

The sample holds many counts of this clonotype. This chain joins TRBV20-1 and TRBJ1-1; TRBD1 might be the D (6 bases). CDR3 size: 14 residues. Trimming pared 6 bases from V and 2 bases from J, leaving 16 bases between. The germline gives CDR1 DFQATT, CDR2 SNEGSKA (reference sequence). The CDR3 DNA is TGCAGTGCCACCACGGACAGCCGTAACACTGAAGCTTTCTTT. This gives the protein CSATTDSRNTEAFF.

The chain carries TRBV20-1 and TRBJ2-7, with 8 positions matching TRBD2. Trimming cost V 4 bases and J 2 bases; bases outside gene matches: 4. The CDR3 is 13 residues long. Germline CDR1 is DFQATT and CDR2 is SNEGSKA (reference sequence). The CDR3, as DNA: TGCAGTGCTATAGCGGGGACCGCCTACGAGCAGTACTTC. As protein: CSAIAGTAYEQYF.

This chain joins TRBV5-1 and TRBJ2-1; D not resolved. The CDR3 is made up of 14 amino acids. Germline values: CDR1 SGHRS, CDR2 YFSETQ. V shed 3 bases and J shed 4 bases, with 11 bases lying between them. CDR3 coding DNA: TGCGCCAGCAGCTCCCTAGAACCTTACAATGAGCAGTTCTTC. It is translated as CASSSLEPYNEQFF.

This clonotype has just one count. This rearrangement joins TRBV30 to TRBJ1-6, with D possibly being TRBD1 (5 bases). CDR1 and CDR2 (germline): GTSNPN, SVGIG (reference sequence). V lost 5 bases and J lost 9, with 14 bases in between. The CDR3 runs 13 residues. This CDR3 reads CAWAGLPTSPLHF. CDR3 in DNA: TGTGCCTGGGCGGGACTCCCGACTTCACCCCTCCACTTT.

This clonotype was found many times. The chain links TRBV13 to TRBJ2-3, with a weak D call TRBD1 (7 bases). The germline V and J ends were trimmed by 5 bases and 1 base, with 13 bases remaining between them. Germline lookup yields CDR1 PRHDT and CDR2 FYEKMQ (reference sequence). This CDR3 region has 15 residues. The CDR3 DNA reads TGTGCCAGCAGCCCCCAGGGGGGACGCACAGATACGCAGTATTTT. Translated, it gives CASSPQGGRTDTQYF.

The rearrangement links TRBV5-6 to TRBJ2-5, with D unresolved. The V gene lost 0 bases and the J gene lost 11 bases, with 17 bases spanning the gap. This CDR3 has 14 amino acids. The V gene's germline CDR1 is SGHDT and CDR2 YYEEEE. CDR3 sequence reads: CASSLAHGALGQYF. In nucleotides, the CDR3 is TGTGCCAGCAGCTTGGCCCACGGTGCTTTGGGGCAGTACTTC. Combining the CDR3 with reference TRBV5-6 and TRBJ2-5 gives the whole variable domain DAGVTQSPTHLIKTRGQQVTLRCSPKSGHDTVSWYQQALGQGPQFIFQYYEEEERQRGNFPDRFSGHQFPNYSSELNVNALLLGDSALYLCASSLAHGALGQYFGPGTRLLVL.

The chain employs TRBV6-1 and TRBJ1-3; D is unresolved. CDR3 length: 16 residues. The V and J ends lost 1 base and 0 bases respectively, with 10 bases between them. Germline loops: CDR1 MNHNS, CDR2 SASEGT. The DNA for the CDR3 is TGTGCCAGCAGTGAAGATTTGTTGCACTCTGGAAACACCATATATTTT. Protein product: CASSEDLLHSGNTIYF.

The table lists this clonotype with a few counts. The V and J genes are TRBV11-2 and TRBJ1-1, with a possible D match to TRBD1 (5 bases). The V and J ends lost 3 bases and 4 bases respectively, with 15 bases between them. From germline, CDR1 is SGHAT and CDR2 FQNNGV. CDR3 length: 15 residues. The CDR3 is CASSFITGSGTEAFF. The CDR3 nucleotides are TGTGCCAGCAGCTTCATTACAGGCTCAGGCACTGAAGCTTTCTTT.

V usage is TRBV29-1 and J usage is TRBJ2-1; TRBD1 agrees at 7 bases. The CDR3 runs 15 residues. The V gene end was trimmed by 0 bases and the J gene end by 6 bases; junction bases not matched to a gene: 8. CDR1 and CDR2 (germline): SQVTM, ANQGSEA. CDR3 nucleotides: TGCAGCGTTGAAGATGCCGGGACAGAAGGCAATGAGCAGTTCTTC. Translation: CSVEDAGTEGNEQFF.